One and the same sample provided the 2 T cell receptor beta chains below, sequenced in a study of identical twins. MiXCR, applied by TCRdb to the 5' RACE reads, yields one record per CDR3 protein. The top ten hold roughly 13% of the sample, which has some 760,000 distinct CDR3 sequences, around a sixth seen once. These data are also associated with another study on T cells expressing NK-cell markers.

Material: PBMCs. The receptors here all came from a woman younger than 35 in good health.

The chain has TRBV7-2 and TRBJ2-1; 9 bases agree with TRBD1. The length of the CDR3 is 15 residues. V lost 2 bases to trimming and J lost 4 bases; unmatched junction nucleotides: 3. Per the germline V gene, CDR1 is SGHTA and CDR2 is FQGNSA. The CDR3 protein is CASSLTGGQYNEQFF. The CDR3 region has the DNA TGTGCCAGCAGCTTAACAGGGGGCCAATACAATGAGCAGTTCTTC.

The genes are TRBV12-3 or TRBV12-4 and TRBJ1-2; TRBD1 might be the D (5 bases). V was shortened by 6 bases and J by 4 bases, with 18 bases between the two germline ends. CDR3 length: 15 amino acids. The CDR3 spells CASRADGAQSYGYTF. Written as DNA, the CDR3 is TGTGCCAGCAGGGCCGATGGGGCGCAGAGCTATGGCTACACCTTC.